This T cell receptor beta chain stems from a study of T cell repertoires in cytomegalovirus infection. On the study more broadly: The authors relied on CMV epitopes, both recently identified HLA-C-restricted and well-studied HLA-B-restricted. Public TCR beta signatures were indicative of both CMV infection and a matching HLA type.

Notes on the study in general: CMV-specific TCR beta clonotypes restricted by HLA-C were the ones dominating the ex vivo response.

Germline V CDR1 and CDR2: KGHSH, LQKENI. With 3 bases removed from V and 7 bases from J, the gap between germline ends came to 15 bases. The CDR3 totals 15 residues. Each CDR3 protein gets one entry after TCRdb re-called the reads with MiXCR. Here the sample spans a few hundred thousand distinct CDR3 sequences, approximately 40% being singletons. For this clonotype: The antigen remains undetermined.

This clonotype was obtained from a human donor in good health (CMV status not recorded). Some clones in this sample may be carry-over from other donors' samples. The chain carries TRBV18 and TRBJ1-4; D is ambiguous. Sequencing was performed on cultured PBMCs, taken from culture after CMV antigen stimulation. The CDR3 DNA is TGTGCCAGCTCACCGGTGGCCCGGTTCGTTGAAAAACTGTTTTTT. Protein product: CASSPVARFVEKLFF.